This entry is about one TCR beta chain. Its antigen is not identified. Produced via immunoSEQ multiplex PCR; TCRdb's table is partial and in-frame only. The table lists about 130,000 clones, over 90% of them singletons. The sample is drawn from a study of cytomegalovirus exposure and HLA in healthy donors. Study conclusions and caveats: Clusters of TCRs from the first cohort tended to co-occur in the 120 or so validation repertoires (as a later analysis found).

In germline, CDR1 is MDHEN, CDR2 SYDVKM. The CDR3 sequence is 14 residues long. V dropped 6 bases and J dropped 0 bases, with 9 bases sitting between them. The donors were members of the validation cohort comprising about 130 subjects, separate from the roughly 640-subject first cohort. The chain has TRBV28 and TRBJ2-1, with TRBD2 as a possible D gene (5 bases). Sequencing input: PBMCs. The TCR was taken from a man aged 18 to 30 in good health and CMV-seropositive. CDR3 residues: CASSLAHSYNEQFF. Written as DNA, the CDR3 is TGTGCCAGCAGCCTAGCCCACTCCTACAATGAGCAGTTCTTC.